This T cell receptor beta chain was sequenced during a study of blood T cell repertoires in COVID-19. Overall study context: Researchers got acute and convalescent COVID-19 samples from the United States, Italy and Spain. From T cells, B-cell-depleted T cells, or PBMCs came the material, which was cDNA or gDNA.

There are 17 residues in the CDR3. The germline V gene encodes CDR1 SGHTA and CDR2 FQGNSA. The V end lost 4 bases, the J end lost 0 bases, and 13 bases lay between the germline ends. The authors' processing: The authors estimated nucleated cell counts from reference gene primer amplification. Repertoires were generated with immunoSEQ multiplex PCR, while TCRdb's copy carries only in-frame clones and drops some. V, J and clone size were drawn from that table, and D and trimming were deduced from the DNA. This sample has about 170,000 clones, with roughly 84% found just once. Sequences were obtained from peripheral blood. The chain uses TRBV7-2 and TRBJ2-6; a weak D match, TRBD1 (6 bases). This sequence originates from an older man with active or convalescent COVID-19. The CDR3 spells CASSSRQVLSGANVLTF. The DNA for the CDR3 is TGTGCCAGCAGCTCGAGACAGGTTCTCTCTGGGGCCAACGTCCTGACTTTC. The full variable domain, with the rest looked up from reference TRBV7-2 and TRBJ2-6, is GAGVSQSPSNKVTEKGKDVELRCDPISGHTALYWYRQSLGQGLEFLIYFQGNSAPDKSGLPSDRFSAERTGGSVSTLTIQRTQQEDSAVYLCASSSRQVLSGANVLTFGAGSRLTVL.